One sample yielded the 27 T cell receptor beta chains listed below, sequenced in a study of OX40 agonist ivuxolimab in advanced cancers. Repertoires were generated with immunoSEQ multiplex PCR, while TCRdb's copy carries only in-frame clones and drops some. The sample carries roughly 34,000 clones, nearly 75% recorded once. Here the sequenced sample was CD4+ or CD8+ T cells sorted from blood, taken in a trial of the OX40 agonist ivuxolimab. Every receptor here comes from an adult with an advanced solid tumor such as melanoma, head and neck, liver or kidney cancer.

Here the CDR3 reads CASSGLLAKETQYF. The DNA of the CDR3 is TGTGCCAGCAGTGGATTGCTAGCCAAAGAGACCCAGTACTTC. This rearrangement joins TRBV6-1 to TRBJ2-5; D perhaps matches TRBD2 (5 bases). V lost 4 bases and J lost 3, with 12 bases in between. Germline V gene sequence: CDR1 MNHNS, CDR2 SASEGT. The CDR3 runs 14 residues.

This clone was observed a few times. This chain joins TRBV6-1 and TRBJ1-2; possibly TRBD1 for D (5 bases). This CDR3 comprises 17 residues. V was pared by 4 bases and J by 3 bases, with 21 bases between. Germline V CDR1 and CDR2: MNHNS, SASEGT. The CDR3 nucleotides are TGTGCCAGCAGTGGGGGCAGGGCCGACTTATCCTACTATGGCTACACCTTC. Its protein product is CASSGGRADLSYYGYTF.

The V and J genes are TRBV5-1 and TRBJ1-2; D is uncertain. V was clipped by 0 bases and J by 5 bases, with 8 bases between them. The CDR3 sequence is 13 residues long. CDR1 is SGHRS, CDR2 YFSETQ, per germline. The CDR3 reads CASSLAPRYGYTF. For the CDR3, the DNA is TGCGCCAGCAGCTTGGCTCCGCGATATGGCTACACCTTC. The full variable domain, in which reference TRBV5-1 and TRBJ1-2 provide the parts outside the CDR3, is KAGVTQTPRYLIKTRGQQVTLSCSPISGHRSVSWYQQTPGQGLQFLFEYFSETQRNKGNFPGRFSGRQFSNSRSEMNVSTLELGDSALYLCASSLAPRYGYTFGSGTRLTVV.

By frequency in the sample, this clone is medium-sized. This sequence joins TRBV9 and TRBJ1-2, with unresolved D. This CDR3 is built from 14 residues. Germline V gene data show CDR1 as SGDLS and CDR2 as YYNGEE. V dropped 0 bases and J dropped 8 bases, with 14 bases sitting between them. CDR3 sequence reads: CASSVGVLGGGYTF. CDR3 nucleotide sequence: TGTGCCAGCAGCGTAGGGGTATTGGGTGGAGGCTACACCTTC.

Concerning this clone: Other DNA sequences from this sample encode an identical CDR3 as well. The J gene is TRBJ1-4, the V gene TRBV5-1; D gene unclear. The germline V gene has CDR1 SGHRS and CDR2 YFSETQ. Trimming took 5 bases from V and 5 from J, leaving 4 bases between them. The CDR3 runs 11 residues. CDR3 nucleotide sequence: TGCGCCAGCAGGTTGAATGAAAAACTGTTTTTT. Its protein product is CASRLNEKLFF.

This sequence joins TRBV13 and TRBJ1-4; no clear D. Germline lookup yields CDR1 PRHDT and CDR2 FYEKMQ (reference sequence). V lost 2 bases, J lost 9 bases, and 7 bases lay in between. CDR3 length equals 12 residues. The CDR3 reads CASSLRGQKLFF. The CDR3 DNA reads as TGTGCCAGCAGCTTACGAGGTCAAAAACTGTTTTTT.

J is TRBJ2-5 and V is TRBV5-1, with D possibly being TRBD1 (6 bases). The ends were cut back, 1 base at V and 5 bases at J, with 15 bases in the middle. The CDR3 length is 15 residues. In germline, CDR1 is SGHRS, CDR2 YFSETQ. The CDR3 protein is CASSLKQGRGETQYF. The CDR3 DNA sequence: TGCGCCAGCAGCTTGAAACAGGGAAGAGGGGAGACCCAGTACTTC.

This clone was seen only a few times. The gene calls are TRBV5-6 and TRBJ1-1; D ambiguous. CDR3 size: 17 residues. The germline gives CDR1 SGHDT, CDR2 YYEEEE. V lost 1 base, J lost 0 bases, and 16 bases lay in between. CDR3 nucleotides: TGTGCCAGCAGCTTGATGTCTGCGGGAGGCGTGAACACTGAAGCTTTCTTT. This codes for CASSLMSAGGVNTEAFF.

Written as DNA, the CDR3 is TGTGCCTGGGGGAGACAGGGAGCAACCGGGGAGCTGTTTTTT. Its protein is CAWGRQGATGELFF. The genes are TRBV30 and TRBJ2-2; 7 bases are a match to TRBD1. Per the germline V gene, CDR1 is GTSNPN and CDR2 is SVGIG (reference sequence). The trim removed 5 bases at V and 5 bases at J, leaving 8 bases unmatched. This CDR3 region has 14 residues. The full variable domain, rest sourced from reference TRBV30 and TRBJ2-2, is SQTIHQWPATLVQPVGSPLSLECTVEGTSNPNLYWYRQAAGRGLQLLFYSVGIGQISSEVPQNLSASRPQDRQFILSSKKLLLSDSGFYLCAWGRQGATGELFFGEGSRLTVL.

This chain connects TRBV7-7 to TRBJ2-5; tentatively, D is TRBD1 (6 bases). Trimming removed 5 bases from V and 6 bases from J, with 19 bases in between. Germline V gene data show CDR1 as SSHAT and CDR2 as FNYEAQ (reference sequence). The CDR3 has 15 amino acids. The CDR3 region has the DNA TGTGCCAGCAGCAAGGACAGTCTCCGAGGGCAGACCCAGTACTTC. Translating it yields CASSKDSLRGQTQYF.

This clone was detected only a few times. The chain combines TRBV30 with TRBJ1-1; D may be TRBD1 (6 bases). The length of the CDR3 is 11 residues. V was cut by 3 bases and J by 10 bases, with 12 bases left in between. The germline V gene has CDR1 GTSNPN and CDR2 SVGIG (reference sequence). Here the CDR3 DNA reads TGTGCCTGGAGAGCAGACAGGAGAGCTTTCTTT. It codes for CAWRADRRAFF.

V and J are TRBV7-9 and TRBJ1-3; possible D gene TRBD1, 6 bases. The germline V gene has CDR1 SEHNR and CDR2 FQNEAQ (reference sequence). The CDR3 loop spans 17 amino acids. V shed 4 bases and J shed 1 base, with 17 bases lying between them. The CDR3 loop reads CASSSIGGARSGNTIYF. CDR3 sequence (DNA): TGTGCCAGCAGCTCTATAGGGGGGGCGCGGTCTGGAAACACCATATATTTT.

The chain links TRBV25-1 to TRBJ2-2; D may be TRBD1 (6 bases). V lost 6 bases and J lost 4, with 12 bases in between. The CDR3 runs 14 residues. The germline V gene encodes CDR1 MGHDK and CDR2 SYGVNS. The CDR3 protein is CASRTGSTTGELFF. Written as DNA, the CDR3 is TGTGCCAGCAGAACAGGGTCGACCACCGGGGAGCTGTTTTTT.

The CDR3 bases are TGTGCCAGCAGTTTCTACAGCCCGCGTAAAAATCAGCCCCAGCATTTT. It yields the protein CASSFYSPRKNQPQHF. The chain recombines TRBV27 with TRBJ1-5; D unclear. V was trimmed by 3 bases and J by 4 bases, leaving 16 bases between them. Germline V lookup: CDR1 MNHEY, CDR2 SMNVEV (reference sequence). This CDR3 is built from 16 residues.

The chain is built from TRBV29-1 and TRBJ2-5; no clear D gene. This CDR3 is built from 12 residues. Germline assignment: CDR1 SQVTM and CDR2 ANQGSEA. Trimming removed 4 bases at V and 5 bases at J, with 11 bases between. CDR3: CSVVSSVETQYF. CDR3 nucleotides: TGCAGCGTTGTATCCTCGGTGGAGACCCAGTACTTC. The entire variable domain, with the rest obtained from reference TRBV29-1 and TRBJ2-5, is as follows: SAVISQKPSRDICQRGTSLTIQCQVDSQVTMMFWYRQQPGQSLTLIATANQGSEATYESGFVIDKFPISRPNLTFSTLTVSNMSPEDSSIYLCSVVSSVETQYFGPGTRLLVL.

This clone came up a few times. This chain links TRBV7-6 with TRBJ2-1, with 11 bases lining up with TRBD2. Per the germline V gene, CDR1 is SGHVS and CDR2 is FNYEAQ. The CDR3 contains 16 residues. The V and J ends lost 1 base and 7 bases, in that order; junction bases with no gene match: 6. Here the CDR3 DNA reads TGTGCCAGCAGCTTAGGAGTCCTAGCGGGGGGAAATGAGCAGTTCTTC. Its translation is CASSLGVLAGGNEQFF.

In its sample, this clone ranks as medium-sized (0.01 to 0.1%). CDR3 DNA sequence: TGTGCCAGCAGCCGTCCCGGGACAGGGATGGATGGCTACACCTTC. This encodes CASSRPGTGMDGYTF. This rearrangement joins TRBV27 to TRBJ1-2, with TRBD1 matching over 9 bases. This CDR3 spans 15 amino acids. Germline-derived CDR1 and CDR2 are MNHEY and SMNVEV (reference sequence). V lost 6 bases, J lost 6 bases, and 11 bases stayed unmatched.

The CDR3 DNA reads TGTGCCAGCTCACCTAGGCAGTCGAACACCGGGGAGCTGTTTTTT. This gives the protein CASSPRQSNTGELFF. V usage is TRBV18 and J usage is TRBJ2-2; D is undetermined. In germline, CDR1 is KGHSH, CDR2 LQKENI. Trimming left V 3 bases short and J 0 bases short, with 8 bases between. The CDR3 is 15 residues long. The whole variable domain, remainder taken from reference TRBV18 and TRBJ2-2, is NAGVMQNPRHLVRRRGQEARLRCSPMKGHSHVYWYRQLPEEGLKFMVYLQKENIIDESGMPKERFSAEFPKEGPSILRIQQVVRGDSAAYFCASSPRQSNTGELFFGEGSRLTVL.

DNA for the CDR3: TGTGCCACCAGGGGAAGGGCGGCAGATACGCAGTATTTT. This codes for CATRGRAADTQYF. The chain joins TRBV15 to TRBJ2-3; D gene uncertain. The CDR3 loop spans 13 amino acids. V lost 6 bases to trimming and J lost 4 bases, with 11 bases between them. CDR1 LNHNV and CDR2 YYDKDF come from the germline V gene (reference sequence). Using reference TRBV15 and TRBJ2-3 for the parts outside the CDR3, the full variable domain is DAMVIQNPRYQVTQFGKPVTLSCSQTLNHNVMYWYQQKSSQAPKLLFHYYDKDFNNEADTPDNFQSRRPNTSFCFLDIRSPGLGDTAMYLCATRGRAADTQYFGPGTRLTVL.

The chain joins TRBV27 to TRBJ1-1, with D possibly being TRBD1 (5 bases). This CDR3 has 12 amino acids. Germline loops: CDR1 MNHEY, CDR2 SMNVEV (reference sequence). Trimming stripped 8 bases from V and 5 bases from J, with 12 bases between. In DNA, the CDR3 is TGTGCCAGCGTGGGGGTAGGGACTGAAGCTTTCTTT. This translates into CASVGVGTEAFF.

The CDR3 loop reads CASRWVASTEAFF. The CDR3 DNA reads TGTGCCAGCAGATGGGTCGCAAGCACTGAAGCTTTCTTT. The chain employs TRBV6-5 and TRBJ1-1, with D unclear. The ends were cut back, 6 bases at V and 4 bases at J, with 12 bases in the middle. CDR1 is MNHEY, CDR2 SVGAGI, per germline. The length of the CDR3 is 13 residues.

This chain links TRBV4-1 with TRBJ2-5; 7 bases match TRBD1. The DNA end is more similar to TRBJ2-7, so the J call may be wrong. The germline gives CDR1 MGHRA, CDR2 YSYEKL. CDR3 length equals 14 residues. CDR3 loop: CASSSDRESSEQYF. The CDR3 DNA reads as TGCGCCAGCAGCTCAGACAGGGAATCGAGCGAGCAGTACTTC.

J is TRBJ2-1 and V is TRBV28; D gene ambiguous. With 5 bases removed from V and 5 bases from J, the gap between germline ends came to 4 bases. This CDR3 is built from 11 residues. The germline gives CDR1 MDHEN, CDR2 SYDVKM. The CDR3 DNA reads TGTGCCAGCAGTGGAAACAATGAGCAGTTCTTC. It is translated as CASSGNNEQFF.

Only one count was recorded for this clone. The genes are TRBV18 and TRBJ2-5; 9 bases agree with TRBD1. The J call may be mistaken, given a closer DNA end match to TRBJ2-7. This CDR3 comprises 14 residues. The germline gives CDR1 KGHSH, CDR2 LQKENI. CDR3 coding DNA: TGTGCCAGCTCACGTCGACAGGGGGGTGTCGAGCAGTACTTC. Translation gives CASSRRQGGVEQYF.

The chain couples TRBV7-8 to TRBJ2-3, with D hard to call. Between the trimmed V and J ends, which lost 1 base and 6 bases, there was a span of 8 bases. Germline V CDR1 and CDR2: SGHVS, FQNEAQ. The CDR3 has 13 residues. CDR3 sequence (DNA): TGTGCCAGCAGCTTAGTGTTGCGGGATACGCAGTATTTT. This codes for CASSLVLRDTQYF. Full variable domain (outside the CDR3, taken from reference TRBV7-8 and TRBJ2-3): GAGVSQSPRYKVAKRGQDVALRCDPISGHVSLFWYQQALGQGPEFLTYFQNEAQLDKSGLPSDRFFAERPEGSVSTLKIQRTQQEDSAVYLCASSLVLRDTQYFGPGTRLTVL.

The V gene is TRBV9, the J gene TRBJ2-3, with D tentatively TRBD1 or TRBD2 (5 bases each). CDR1 is SGDLS and CDR2 is YYNGEE in the germline V gene. Trimming removed 0 bases from V and 4 bases from J, with 18 bases in between. The CDR3 consists of 17 residues. CDR3 DNA: TGTGCCAGCAGCGTAGAAGTCAGGGTAGCGTATGCAGATACGCAGTATTTT. It is translated as CASSVEVRVAYADTQYF.

This clone was seen only a few times. This chain uses TRBV5-1 with TRBJ2-2, with unresolved D. V lost 9 bases, J lost 5 bases, and 17 bases lay in between. This CDR3 comprises 14 residues. Germline CDR1 is SGHRS and CDR2 is YFSETQ. The DNA of the CDR3 is TGCGCCACCCGGCCAACGGTGAAAACCGGGGAGCTGTTTTTT. Its protein product is CATRPTVKTGELFF.